The TCR beta chain under discussion was sequenced for a study of T cells in Graves' hyperthyroidism and ophthalmopathy. At the level of the study: Blood from the periphery was taken at initial diagnosis, before any treatment.

Regions amplified from RNA transcripts were the TCR beta CDR3 regions. A first-round RT-PCR of the TCR CDR3 used the HTBI primer set. One entry per CDR3 protein results from TCRdb running MiXCR on the multiplex PCR reads. The table includes approximately 720,000 distinct CDR3 sequences, around 19% detected once. The junction had 10 bases not matched to a gene; V was cut back by 8 bases and J by 7 bases. This CDR3 is built from 14 residues. CDR1 is SNHLY, CDR2 FYNNEI, per germline. This clonotype was counted once. The genes are TRBV2 and TRBJ1-5, with TRBD1 identical over 8 bases. Sequencing was carried out using blood. The sequence came from a woman in her forties or fifties with Graves' hyperthyroidism that later progressed to Graves' ophthalmopathy. The CDR3 reads CASLDRDYGQPQHF. CDR3 DNA sequence: TGTGCCAGCCTGGACAGGGATTATGGACAGCCCCAGCATTTT.